The present T cell receptor beta chain was sequenced within a study of monozygotic twins with inflammatory bowel disease. From germline, CDR1 is DFQATT and CDR2 SNEGSKA (reference sequence). The CDR3 extends over 15 amino acids. Each donor gave about 2.7 ml of peripheral blood. TCR libraries each used about 3.5 ug of total RNA. TCRalpha along with TCRbeta cDNA was subjected to two nested PCRs lasting 16 and 9 cycles. TCRdb re-called the 5' RACE reads and catalogs CDR3 proteins one per entry, DNA excluded. This repertoire comprises approximately 160,000 distinct CDR3 sequences; its ten largest clones make up around 6.8%.

Source material: blood. This clonotype was sampled from a human donor with ulcerative colitis or Crohn's disease, or a healthy co-twin of an affected twin (not recorded which). This rearrangement joins TRBV20-1 to TRBJ2-5. CDR3 region: CSAKSLAEYQETQYF.